Given below is one T cell receptor beta chain in context. TCRdb keeps only in-frame clones here, not all; method: immunoSEQ multiplex PCR. This table holds fewer than 250,000 clones, 75% to 85% found once. This record belongs to a study of blood T cell repertoires in COVID-19. Whole-study context: Researchers got acute and convalescent COVID-19 samples from the United States, Italy and Spain. PBMCs, B-cell-depleted T cells, or T cells were the source of the cDNA or gDNA that made up the material.

Between the trimmed V and J ends, which lost 0 bases and 7 bases, there was a span of 9 bases. Germline V gene sequence: CDR1 ENHRY, CDR2 SYGVKD. This CDR3 is 13 amino acids long. This receptor was obtained from a man aged 55-75 years with acute or convalescent COVID-19. V and J are TRBV10-3 and TRBJ1-1, with unresolved D. The sample taken for sequencing was peripheral blood. Here the CDR3 DNA reads TGTGCCATCAGTGAGTCGCTAGGCCTTGAAGCTTTCTTT. Residues: CAISESLGLEAFF.